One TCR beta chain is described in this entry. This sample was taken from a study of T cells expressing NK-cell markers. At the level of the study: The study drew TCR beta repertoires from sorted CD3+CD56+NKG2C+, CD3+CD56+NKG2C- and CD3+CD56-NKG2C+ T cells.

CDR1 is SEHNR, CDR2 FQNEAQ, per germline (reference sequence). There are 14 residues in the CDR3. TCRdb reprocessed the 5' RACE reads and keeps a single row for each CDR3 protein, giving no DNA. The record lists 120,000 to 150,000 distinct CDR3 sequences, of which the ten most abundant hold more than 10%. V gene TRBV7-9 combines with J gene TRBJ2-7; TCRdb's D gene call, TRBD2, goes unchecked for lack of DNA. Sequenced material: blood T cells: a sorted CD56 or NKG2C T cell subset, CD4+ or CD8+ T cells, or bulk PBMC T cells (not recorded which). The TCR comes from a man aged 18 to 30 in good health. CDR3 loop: CASSSPSAQYEQYF.